Below, 2 T cell receptor beta chains from the same sample are listed, as sequenced in a study of blood T cell repertoires in COVID-19. Only in-frame clones appear in the TCRdb table, and some are missing; sequencing was by immunoSEQ multiplex PCR. The top ten clones hold under 9.5% of a sample with just over 85,000 clones, 70% to 90% of them seen once. Sequenced sample: peripheral blood. These receptors came from a man aged 50-60 years with acute or convalescent COVID-19.

The chain recombines TRBV7-2 with TRBJ2-3, with no clear D. The CDR3 loop spans 12 amino acids. Per germline, CDR1 SGHTA and CDR2 FQGNSA. The germline V and J ends were trimmed by 5 bases and 0 bases, with 3 bases remaining between them. Here the CDR3 DNA reads TGTGCCAGCAGCCCGAGCACAGATACGCAGTATTTT. Residues: CASSPSTDTQYF.

This clone has only one observation. The chain recombines TRBV6-1 with TRBJ1-3; D is perhaps TRBD1 (5 bases). CDR3 length: 17 residues. V lost 0 bases, J lost 0 bases, and 12 bases lay in between. CDR1 MNHNS and CDR2 SASEGT come from the germline V gene. The CDR3 DNA is TGTGCCAGCAGTGAAGCCCGACAGCGATCCTCTGGAAACACCATATATTTT. It encodes CASSEARQRSSGNTIYF.